The clone carrying this T cell receptor beta chain came up a few times. These data come from a study of T cell repertoires in cytomegalovirus infection. Background on the study: It can be stated that public TCR beta signatures indicated CMV infection as well as a matching HLA type.

The CDR3 length is 16 residues. Trimming took 6 bases from V and 0 from J; bases not matched to a gene: 8. Germline V gene data show CDR1 as MGHRA and CDR2 as YSYEKL. TCRdb processed the reads anew with MiXCR; each CDR3 protein has one entry. The sample lists hundreds of thousands of distinct CDR3 sequences; about 8.8% were seen once. This clonotype was sampled from a human donor in good health (CMV status not recorded). Some clones in this sample may be carry-over from other donors' samples. The chain uses TRBV4-1 and TRBJ2-1, with 7 positions matching TRBD1. The specimen was PBMCs. Here the CDR3 DNA reads TGCGCCAGCAGGCCTGGTGGGACAGACTCCTACAATGAGCAGTTCTTC. Translating gives CASRPGGTDSYNEQFF.